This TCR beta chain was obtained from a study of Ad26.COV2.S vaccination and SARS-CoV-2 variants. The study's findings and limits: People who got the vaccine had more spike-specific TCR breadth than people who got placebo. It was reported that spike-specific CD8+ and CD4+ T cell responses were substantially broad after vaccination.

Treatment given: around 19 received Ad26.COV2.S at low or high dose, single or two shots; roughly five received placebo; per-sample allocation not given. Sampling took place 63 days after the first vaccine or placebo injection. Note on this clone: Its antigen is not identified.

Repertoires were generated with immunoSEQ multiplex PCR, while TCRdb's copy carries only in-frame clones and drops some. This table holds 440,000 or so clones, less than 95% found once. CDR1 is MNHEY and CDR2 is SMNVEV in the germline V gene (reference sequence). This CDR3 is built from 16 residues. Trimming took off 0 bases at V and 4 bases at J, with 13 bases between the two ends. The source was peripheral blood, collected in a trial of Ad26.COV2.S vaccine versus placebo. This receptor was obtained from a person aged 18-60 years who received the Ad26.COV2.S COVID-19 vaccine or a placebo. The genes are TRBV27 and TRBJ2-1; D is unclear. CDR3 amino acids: CASSLSPDLIYNEQFF. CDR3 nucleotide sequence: TGTGCCAGCAGTTTATCCCCAGATCTAATATACAATGAGCAGTTCTTC.